The 18 T cell receptor beta chains in this list originate from one sample, sequenced in a study of T cells after yellow fever vaccination. From the 5' RACE reads, TCRdb called clonotypes with MiXCR, one entry per CDR3 protein. The profile covers over 45,000 distinct CDR3 sequences, with about 5.6% appearing a single time and roughly a third taken by the ten largest. Sequences were derived from PBMCs, either bulk or a sorted T-cell subset (CD4+, CD8+, memory, or dextramer-sorted; not recorded which), sampled on the day of the yellow fever booster vaccination. The receptors stem from a man between 18 and 35 years old who received the YFV17D yellow fever vaccine.

This chain connects TRBV6-2 or TRBV6-3 to TRBJ2-5; 12 bases map to TRBD1. V was clipped by 6 bases and J by 5 bases; unmatched bases: 7. Looked up from germline, CDR1 is MNHEY and CDR2 is SVGEGT. This CDR3 is built from 15 residues. The DNA of the CDR3 is TGTGCCAGCAGCGACTGGGACAGGGGGCATGAGACCCAGTACTTC. It encodes CASSDWDRGHETQYF.

This clonotype was found many times. The V call is TRBV7-2, the J call TRBJ2-7, with D unresolved. The CDR3 runs to 13 residues. V shed 1 base and J shed 0 bases, with 4 bases lying between them. Germline V gene sequence: CDR1 SGHTA, CDR2 FQGNSA. The CDR3 reads CASSLGRSYEQYF. Written as DNA, the CDR3 is TGTGCCAGCAGCTTAGGGCGCTCCTACGAGCAGTACTTC.

In its sample, this clonotype was seen many times. This chain connects TRBV13 to TRBJ2-2; 10 nucleotides align to TRBD1. V dropped 5 bases and J dropped 6; count of bases not matched to a gene: 6. Germline V gene sequence: CDR1 PRHDT, CDR2 FYEKMQ (reference sequence). The CDR3 has 15 amino acids. DNA of the CDR3: TGTGCCAGCAGCATCCGGGACAGGGGTGCCGGGGAGCTGTTTTTT. Translating gives CASSIRDRGAGELFF.

This rearrangement joins TRBV5-5 to TRBJ2-2; D is tentatively TRBD1 or TRBD2 (6 bases each). The CDR3 consists of 15 residues. With 2 bases removed from V and 5 bases from J, the gap between germline ends came to 13 bases. CDR1 is SGHKS, CDR2 YYEKEE, per germline (reference sequence). The CDR3 DNA is TGTGCCAGCAGCTTACTGGGGGGCGGAACCGGGGAGCTGTTTTTT. Protein product: CASSLLGGGTGELFF.

The table lists this clonotype with a few counts. V gene TRBV6-2 or TRBV6-3 combines with J gene TRBJ1-2, with 8 bases that match TRBD1. CDR1 and CDR2 from the germline V gene are MNHEY and SVGEGT. V lost 6 bases, J lost 2 bases, and 5 bases stayed unmatched. There are 14 residues in the CDR3. Here the CDR3 DNA reads TGTGCCAGCAGCCCGGGACAGGAAAACTATGGCTACACCTTC. Its translation is CASSPGQENYGYTF.

This clonotype appeared many times. This chain joins TRBV20-1 and TRBJ2-7, with 12 bases lining up with TRBD2. V lost 6 bases, J lost 5 bases, and 5 bases stayed unmatched. Germline lookup yields CDR1 DFQATT and CDR2 SNEGSKA (reference sequence). The CDR3 has 13 residues. The CDR3 DNA reads TGCAGTGCCGGACTAGCGGGGTTCAACGAGCAGTACTTC. This codes for CSAGLAGFNEQYF.

The chain couples TRBV12-3 or TRBV12-4 to TRBJ2-7, with 7 bases fitting TRBD1. The CDR3 sequence is 14 residues long. The V and J ends lost 7 bases and 2 bases, in that order; junction bases with no gene match: 8. The CDR3: CASTTRTGTYEQYV. The CDR3, as DNA: TGTGCCAGCACGACCAGGACAGGCACCTACGAGCAGTACGTC.

Many counts were recorded for this clonotype. The chain carries TRBV18 and TRBJ2-1; D call uncertain. Trimming pared 0 bases from V and 0 bases from J, leaving 9 bases between. The germline CDR1 and CDR2 sequences are KGHSH and LQKENI. The CDR3 covers 16 residues. CDR3 residues: CASSPPALLSYNEQFF. DNA of the CDR3: TGTGCCAGCTCACCACCTGCCCTACTCTCCTACAATGAGCAGTTCTTC.

Many counts were recorded for this clonotype. The V call is TRBV6-5, the J call TRBJ2-7, with D perhaps being TRBD1 or TRBD2 (5 bases each). CDR3 length: 13 residues. V lost 8 bases to trimming and J lost 2 bases, with 13 bases between them. The germline gives CDR1 MNHEY, CDR2 SVGAGI. The chain's CDR3 is CASQPGRAYEQYF. DNA of the CDR3: TGTGCCAGCCAACCGGGACGGGCCTACGAGCAGTACTTC.

V is TRBV6-5 and J is TRBJ2-2, with TRBD1 identical over 11 bases. With V trimmed by 4 bases and J by 6 bases, 4 bases remained unmatched. Germline values: CDR1 MNHEY, CDR2 SVGAGI. The CDR3 is 15 residues long. The CDR3 spells CASSWTGGIPGELFF. As DNA, the CDR3 is TGTGCCAGCAGTTGGACAGGGGGCATACCCGGGGAGCTGTTTTTT.

This clonotype was picked up many times. The rearrangement uses TRBV3-1 and TRBJ1-6, with 9 bases fitting TRBD1. V dropped 0 bases and J dropped 6; count of bases not matched to a gene: 3. The CDR3 contains 16 residues. Germline CDR1 LGHDT, CDR2 YNNKEL (reference sequence). DNA for the CDR3: TGTGCCAGCAGCCAAGAAGGGACAGGGACTAATTCACCCCTCCACTTT. Protein: CASSQEGTGTNSPLHF.

This chain uses TRBV21-1 with TRBJ1-3. TRBV21-1 is noted as a pseudogene. The CDR3 runs to 13 residues. CDR3 nucleotides: TGTGCCAGCAGCAAAGACTCGGGAAACACCATATATTTT. This translates into CASSKDSGNTIYF.

The table lists this clonotype with a few counts. The gene calls are TRBV20-1 and TRBJ2-5; 12 nucleotides agree with TRBD2. The ends lost 3 bases at V and 1 base at J; junction bases unmatched: 3. Germline CDR1 reads DFQATT; CDR2 reads SNEGSKA (reference sequence). The CDR3 sequence is 15 residues long. The CDR3 DNA is TGCAGTGCTAGTCCTAGCGGGGGGGCCCAAGAGACCCAGTACTTC. This codes for CSASPSGGAQETQYF.

This clonotype was detected ten times or more. The genes are TRBV12-3 or TRBV12-4 and TRBJ2-2; D gene unclear. V shed 3 bases and J shed 6 bases, with 8 bases lying between them. The CDR3 length is 13 residues. In DNA form, the CDR3 reads TGTGCCAGCAGTTTCTCTTCTCCCGGGGAGCTGTTTTTT. Translating gives CASSFSSPGELFF.

This clonotype was counted many times. The chain joins TRBV5-1 to TRBJ2-2, with D perhaps being TRBD1 or TRBD2 (6 bases each). Trimming removed 2 bases at V and 7 bases at J, with 12 bases between. The CDR3 sequence is 14 residues long. From germline, CDR1 is SGHRS and CDR2 YFSETQ. This CDR3 is CASSFRGRIGELFF. CDR3 nucleotide sequence: TGCGCCAGCAGCTTCCGGGGGCGCATCGGGGAGCTGTTTTTT.

This clonotype has at least ten counts. This chain joins TRBV5-1 and TRBJ2-7; 8 bases match TRBD1. The CDR3 is 15 amino acids. From germline, CDR1 is SGHRS and CDR2 YFSETQ. The V and J ends lost 0 bases and 3 bases, in that order; junction bases with no gene match: 5. CDR3 residues: CASSLGGQGHYEQYV. The CDR3 DNA sequence: TGCGCCAGCAGCTTGGGTGGACAGGGCCACTACGAGCAGTACGTC.

This clonotype was detected a few times. This chain joins TRBV12-3 or TRBV12-4 and TRBJ1-1; weak D call: TRBD1 (6 bases). V gave up 6 bases and J gave up 6 bases, with 11 bases separating them. The CDR3 spans 12 residues. The CDR3 region is CASSKTGAEAFF. CDR3 nucleotides: TGTGCCAGCAGCAAGACAGGAGCTGAAGCTTTCTTT.

A few counts support this clonotype. V is TRBV30 and J is TRBJ1-2, with D unresolved. The CDR3 runs to 11 residues. Germline values: CDR1 GTSNPN, CDR2 SVGIG (reference sequence). The V end was cut by 4 bases, the J end by 7 bases, with 10 bases between. CDR3 bases: TGTGCCTGGACGGTGGGTTCTGGCTACACCTTC. Its protein is CAWTVGSGYTF.